This TCR beta chain stems from a study of T cells after yellow fever vaccination. In this sample, this clonotype turned up a few times. Via MiXCR, TCRdb re-called the 5' RACE reads, giving one row per CDR3 protein. Counted here are just under 600,000 distinct CDR3 sequences, around an eighth occurring once; the ten biggest clones make up around 15%. Sequenced material: PBMCs, taken on the day of the yellow fever booster vaccination. The receptor comes from a man in his thirties or forties who received the YFV17D yellow fever vaccine.

The DNA for the CDR3 is TGCAGTGCCTTGTGGAAGGGGCGGAACAATGAGCAGTTCTTC. Translation gives CSALWKGRNNEQFF. The chain carries TRBV20-1 and TRBJ2-1; the D gene is possibly TRBD1 (5 bases). Germline V gene lookup returns CDR1 DFQATT and CDR2 SNEGSKA (reference sequence). V lost 6 bases and J 5 bases, leaving 17 bases between the germline ends. This CDR3 comprises 14 residues.